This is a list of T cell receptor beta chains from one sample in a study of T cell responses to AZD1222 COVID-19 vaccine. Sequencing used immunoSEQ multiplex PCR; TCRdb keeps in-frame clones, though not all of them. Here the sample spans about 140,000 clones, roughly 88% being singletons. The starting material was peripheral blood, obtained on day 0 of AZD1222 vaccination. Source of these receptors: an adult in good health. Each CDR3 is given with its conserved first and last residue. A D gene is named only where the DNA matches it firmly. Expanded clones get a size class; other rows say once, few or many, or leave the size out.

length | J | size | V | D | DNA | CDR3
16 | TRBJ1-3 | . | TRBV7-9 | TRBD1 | TGTGCCAGCAGAGAATCCGGGACAGGCACTGGAAACACCATATATTTT | CASRESGTGTGNTIYF
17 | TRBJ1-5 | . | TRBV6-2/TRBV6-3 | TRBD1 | TGTGCCAGCAGCCCGGGACAGTTTGCCCTTAGCAATCAGCCCCAGCATTTT | CASSPGQFALSNQPQHF
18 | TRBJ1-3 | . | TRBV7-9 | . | TGTGCCAGCAGCCCCATAAATGCACGACAATTCTCTGGAAACACCATATATTTT | CASSPINARQFSGNTIYF
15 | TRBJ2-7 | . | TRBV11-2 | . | TGTGCCAGCAGCTTATTAAGGACAGCTACCTACGAGCAGTACTTC | CASSLLRTATYEQYF
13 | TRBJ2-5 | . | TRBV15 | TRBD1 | TGTGCCACCAGCGCGACAGGGTCGGAGACCCAGTACTTC | CATSATGSETQYF
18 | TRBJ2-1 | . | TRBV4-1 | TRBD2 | TGCGCCAGCAGCCAAGACCGGACTAGCGGGATCTCCGCCAATGAGCAGTTCTTC | CASSQDRTSGISANEQFF
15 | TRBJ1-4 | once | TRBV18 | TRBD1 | TGTGCCAGCTCACCACCAGGGACAGGGGGCGAAAAACTGTTTTTT | CASSPPGTGGEKLFF
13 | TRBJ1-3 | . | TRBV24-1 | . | TGTGCCACCAGTGATTTAACTGGAAACACCATATATTTT | CATSDLTGNTIYF
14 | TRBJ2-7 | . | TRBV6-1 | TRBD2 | TGTGCCAGCAGTGAAAGCGGGAACCTCTACGAGCAGTACTTC | CASSESGNLYEQYF
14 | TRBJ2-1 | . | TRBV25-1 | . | TGTGCCAGCAGTCCATACGGACCTAGCGATGAGCAGTTCTTC | CASSPYGPSDEQFF
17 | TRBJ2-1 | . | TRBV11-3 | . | TGTGCCAGCAGCTTAGTCGGAGTCGGGAACTCCTACAATGAGCAGTTCTTC | CASSLVGVGNSYNEQFF
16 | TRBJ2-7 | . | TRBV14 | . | TGTGCCAGCAGCCAAGAATGGCAGGCTTACTCCTACGAGCAGTACTTC | CASSQEWQAYSYEQYF
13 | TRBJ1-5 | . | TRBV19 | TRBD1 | TGTGCCAGCGGACAGGGGACGAGACAGCCCCAGCATTTT | CASGQGTRQPQHF
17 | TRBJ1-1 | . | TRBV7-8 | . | TGTGCCAGCAGCTTACCTGGGCCTAACAGAATGAACACTGAAGCTTTCTTT | CASSLPGPNRMNTEAFF
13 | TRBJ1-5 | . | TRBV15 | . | TGTGCCACCACCGCGGGGACGAATCAACCCCAGCATTTT | CATTAGTNQPQHF
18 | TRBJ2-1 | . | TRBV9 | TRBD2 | TGTGCCAGCAGCGCCAACACCGAGTCTCCGGGACTAGCGGGCGAGCAGTTCTTC | CASSANTESPGLAGEQFF
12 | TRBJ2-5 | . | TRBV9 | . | TGTGCCAGCAGCACAACAGGGGAGACCCAGTACTTC | CASSTTGETQYF
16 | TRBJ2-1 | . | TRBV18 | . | TGTGCCAGCTCACCGAAGGGTACTTTCACCTACAATGAGCAGTTCTTC | CASSPKGTFTYNEQFF
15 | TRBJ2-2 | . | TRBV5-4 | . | TGTGCCAGCAGCCTGGTGGGAGCCTATACCGGGGAGCTGTTTTTT | CASSLVGAYTGELFF
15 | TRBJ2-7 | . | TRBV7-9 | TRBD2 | TGTGCCAGCAGCGCCTTTTTAGCGGGAGTAGACGAGCAGTACTTC | CASSAFLAGVDEQYF
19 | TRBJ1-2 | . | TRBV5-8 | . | TGTGCCAGCAGCTTGGATCCTGCGACGGGGGTTTATTCTAACTATGGCTACACCTTC | CASSLDPATGVYSNYGYTF
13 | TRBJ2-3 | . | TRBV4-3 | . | TGCGCCAGCAGTCCAGGGAACACAGATACGCAGTATTTT | CASSPGNTDTQYF
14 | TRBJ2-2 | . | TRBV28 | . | TGTGCCAGCAGGCGTCAGGGGAACACCGGGGAGCTGTTTTTT | CASRRQGNTGELFF
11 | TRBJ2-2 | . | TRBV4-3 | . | TGCGCCAGCAGCCACACCGGGGAGCTGTTTTTT | CASSHTGELFF
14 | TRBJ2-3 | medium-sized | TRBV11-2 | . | TGTGCCAGCAGCTTCGTGGACTACACAGATACGCAGTATTTT | CASSFVDYTDTQYF
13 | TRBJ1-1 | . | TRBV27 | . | TGTGCCAGCAGTTTTGGAGGGTACACTGAAGCTTTCTTT | CASSFGGYTEAFF
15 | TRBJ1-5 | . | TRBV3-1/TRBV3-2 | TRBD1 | TGTGCCAGCAGCCGAGGACAGGGTGGGAATCAGCCCCAGCATTTT | CASSRGQGGNQPQHF
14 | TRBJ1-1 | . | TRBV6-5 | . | TGTGCCAGCAGTTGGGGCAGGGGGAACACTGAAGCTTTCTTT | CASSWGRGNTEAFF
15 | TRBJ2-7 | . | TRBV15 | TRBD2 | TGTGCCACCAGCAGAGAGGCTAGCGGGAGTGACGAGCAGTACTTC | CATSREASGSDEQYF
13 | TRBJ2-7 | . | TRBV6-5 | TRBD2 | TGTGCCAGCCATGGACTAGCTGGTTACGAGCAGTACTTC | CASHGLAGYEQYF
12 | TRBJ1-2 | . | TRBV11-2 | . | TGTGCCAGCAGCACAGCTAACTATGGCTACACCTTC | CASSTANYGYTF
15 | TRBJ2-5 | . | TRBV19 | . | TGTGCCAGTAAACCAAGAAGGGGCGCACAAGAGACCCAGTACTTC | CASKPRRGAQETQYF
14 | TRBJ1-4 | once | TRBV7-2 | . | TGTGCCAGCAGCACTTCGGTGCCGCCCGAAAAACTGTTTTTT | CASSTSVPPEKLFF
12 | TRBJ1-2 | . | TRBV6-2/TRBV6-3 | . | TGTGCCAGCAGTCCGGAGGGCTTTGGCTACACCTTC | CASSPEGFGYTF
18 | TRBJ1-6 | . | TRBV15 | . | TGTGCCACCAGCAGGAGAAACGGGGACTACTCTACCTATTCACCCCTCCACTTT | CATSRRNGDYSTYSPLHF
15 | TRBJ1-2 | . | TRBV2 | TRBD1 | TGTGCCAGCCGCGGGGGACAGACGACGTTCTATGGCTACACCTTC | CASRGGQTTFYGYTF
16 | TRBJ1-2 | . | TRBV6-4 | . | TGTGCCAGCAGTGTTTCTCCTGACCGTAACTTCTATGGCTACACCTTC | CASSVSPDRNFYGYTF
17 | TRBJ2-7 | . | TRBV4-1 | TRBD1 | TGCGCCAGCAGCCAAGAATCGGGTCAGGGGGCGCGTTACGAGCAGTACTTC | CASSQESGQGARYEQYF
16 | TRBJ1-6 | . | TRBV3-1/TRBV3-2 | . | TGTGCCAGCAGTTCCCGCGGCGCTGGTCTGAATTCACCCCTCCACTTT | CASSSRGAGLNSPLHF
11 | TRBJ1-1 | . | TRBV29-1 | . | TGCAGCGCCGGTGGGGGCACTGAAGCTTTCTTT | CSAGGGTEAFF
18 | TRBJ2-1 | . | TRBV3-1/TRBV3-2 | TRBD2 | TGTGCCAGCAGCCAACTTGGACTAGCGGGAGGGCTATACAATGAGCAGTTCTTC | CASSQLGLAGGLYNEQFF
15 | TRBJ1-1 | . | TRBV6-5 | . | TGTGCCAGCAGTTATTGGGACAAGGGGGGTACTGAAGCTTTCTTT | CASSYWDKGGTEAFF
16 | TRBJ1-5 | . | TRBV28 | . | TGTGCCAGCGGATCCCCCCAAGGCATGGTGCGTCAGCCCCAGCATTTT | CASGSPQGMVRQPQHF
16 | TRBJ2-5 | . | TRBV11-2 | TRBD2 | TGTGCCAGCAGCTTAGCTAGCGGGAGTATGGGAGAGACCCAGTACTTC | CASSLASGSMGETQYF
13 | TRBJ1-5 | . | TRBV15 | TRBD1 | TGTGCCACCAGCGGACAGGATAATCAGCCCCAGCATTTT | CATSGQDNQPQHF
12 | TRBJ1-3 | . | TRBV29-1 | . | TGCAGCGTTATCGCAGCTGGAAACACCATATATTTT | CSVIAAGNTIYF
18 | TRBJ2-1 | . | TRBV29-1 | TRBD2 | TGCAGCGTCGACGGTGGGACTAGCGGGTTTCATTCCTACAATGAGCAGTTCTTC | CSVDGGTSGFHSYNEQFF
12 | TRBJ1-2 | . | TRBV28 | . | TGTGCCAGCAGTTCCCTTAACTATGGCTACACCTTC | CASSSLNYGYTF
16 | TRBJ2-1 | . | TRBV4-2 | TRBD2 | TGTGCCAGCAGCCAAGAACATAGCGGGAGTAGTAATGAGCAGTTCTTC | CASSQEHSGSSNEQFF
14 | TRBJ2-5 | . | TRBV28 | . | TGTGCCAGCAGTTTAACGCCAGGGCAAGAGACCCAGTACTTC | CASSLTPGQETQYF
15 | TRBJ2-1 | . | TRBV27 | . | TGTGCCAGCAGTGTTGGGCTGCGGAGCGGGAATGAGCAGTTCTTC | CASSVGLRSGNEQFF